This T cell receptor beta chain was obtained from a study of cytomegalovirus exposure and HLA in healthy donors. Study results and caveats: Earlier analysis found most TCR beta V segments productive about 90% or about 30% of the time.

The PCR used 60 Vbeta and 13 Jbeta primers. This table comes from immunoSEQ multiplex PCR, and its TCRdb copy is limited to in-frame clones, with some not included. The table lists 100,000 to 150,000 clones, about 80% of them singletons. On this clone itself: Antigen unknown. Compared with germline, one end of the junction differs, possibly owing to a read error.

CDR3 size: 14 residues. Looked up from germline, CDR1 is SSHAT and CDR2 is FNYEAQ (reference sequence). V is TRBV7-7 and J is TRBJ2-2, with D unresolved. The receptor was derived from a girl aged 2-10 years in good health and CMV-seronegative. Sequenced: PBMCs. The CDR3 is CASSQVHNTGELFF. CDR3 bases: TGTGCTAGCAGTCAGGTCCACAACACCGGGGAGCTGTTTTTT.